This paragraph reports one TCR beta chain. This specimen comes from a study of shared clonotypes between healthy human individuals. Several immunoSEQ plates received, in even portions, the genomic DNA of each subset. Sequencing was performed with immunoSEQ multiplex PCR; in TCRdb, only in-frame clones are kept and a portion is missing. The sample yields roughly 2,300,000 clones, around 92% seen once. The CDR3 runs to 14 residues. Losses at the gene ends were 6 bases for V and 5 bases for J; bases not matched to a gene: 5. CDR1 is SGHTA, CDR2 FQGNSA, per germline. The J gene is TRBJ1-5, the V gene TRBV7-2; TRBD1 aligns across 9 bases. The receptor was derived from a man between 18 and 29 years old in good health. Some clones in this sample may be carry-over from other donors' samples. The sample was naive CD4+ T cells from PBMCs. The subset: CD45RA+ positively selected. The CDR3: CASSQQGADQPQHF. The CDR3 DNA follows: TGTGCCAGCAGTCAACAGGGGGCTGATCAGCCCCAGCATTTT.